A single sample is the source of the 30 T cell receptor beta chains below, sequenced in a study of OX40 agonist ivuxolimab in advanced cancers. Profiled with immunoSEQ multiplex PCR; TCRdb holds only in-frame clones, not every one. Of some 150,000 clones listed, around 93% are singletons. The source material was CD4+ or CD8+ T cells sorted from blood, sampled in a trial of the OX40 agonist ivuxolimab. These receptors all come from an adult with an advanced solid tumor such as melanoma, head and neck, liver or kidney cancer.

This CDR3 reads CASSRDAFTSNQPQHF. CDR3 nucleotides: TGTGCCAGCAGCCGTGACGCCTTTACTAGCAATCAGCCCCAGCATTTT. The chain carries TRBV7-8 and TRBJ1-5; the D is unclear. CDR3 length: 16 amino acids. Germline CDR1 and CDR2: SGHVS and FQNEAQ. V was pared by 5 bases and J by 0 bases, with 14 bases between.

The V call is TRBV4-3, the J call TRBJ1-4; D remains ambiguous. V lost 2 bases, J lost 0 bases, and 7 bases lay in between. CDR3 length equals 15 residues. The V gene's germline CDR1 is LGHNA and CDR2 YSLEER. The CDR3: CASSQTFTTNEKLFF. As DNA, the CDR3 is TGCGCCAGCAGCCAAACCTTCACAACTAATGAAAAACTGTTTTTT.

The V call is TRBV7-2, the J call TRBJ1-4; D remains ambiguous. The germline V gene has CDR1 SGHTA and CDR2 FQGNSA. The CDR3 length is 14 residues. Trimming cost V 0 bases and J 10 bases, with 12 bases left between them. CDR3 region: CASSLARGRAKLFF. As DNA, the CDR3 is TGTGCCAGCAGCTTAGCGCGGGGTCGGGCAAAACTGTTTTTT.

This chain connects TRBV11-2 to TRBJ1-5, with a weak D call TRBD1 (6 bases). Trimming removed 0 bases at V and 7 bases at J, with 16 bases between. Germline V CDR1 and CDR2: SGHAT, FQNNGV. The CDR3 length is 16 residues. The CDR3 DNA is TGTGCCAGCAGCTTAGAAGGTTCCGGGACAAGACAGCCCCAGCATTTT. Protein: CASSLEGSGTRQPQHF.

This clone was seen just once. The genes are TRBV6-5 and TRBJ1-2; D remains ambiguous. The V gene lost 0 bases and the J gene lost 5 bases, with 7 bases spanning the gap. The CDR3 sequence is 13 residues long. CDR1 is MNHEY and CDR2 is SVGAGI in the germline V gene. The CDR3 loop reads CASSYSREYGYTF. DNA for the CDR3: TGTGCCAGCAGTTACTCGAGGGAATATGGCTACACCTTC.

The V call is TRBV13, the J call TRBJ2-7; unclear D gene. With 2 bases removed from V and 7 bases from J, the gap between germline ends came to 12 bases. This CDR3 region has 13 residues. Germline V lookup: CDR1 PRHDT, CDR2 FYEKMQ (reference sequence). CDR3 nucleotides: TGTGCCAGCAGCTTATTACCCAACCGGGAGCAGTACTTC. Its translation is CASSLLPNREQYF.

This chain links TRBV10-2 with TRBJ2-7; D tentatively fits TRBD1 or TRBD2 (5 bases each). The length of the CDR3 is 13 residues. V lost 8 bases and J 7 bases, leaving 18 bases between the germline ends. Germline loops: CDR1 WSHSY, CDR2 SAAADI. The chain's CDR3 is CASGRGAGWEQYF. In nucleotides, the CDR3 is TGCGCCAGCGGCCGAGGGGCAGGGTGGGAGCAGTACTTC.

The chain is built from TRBV7-3 and TRBJ2-3; 15 bases line up with TRBD2. Germline V gene sequence: CDR1 SGHTA, CDR2 FQGTGA. This CDR3 is 16 amino acids long. V lost 5 bases, J lost 5 bases, and 5 bases stayed unmatched. The CDR3 protein is CASSQGLAGGVDTQYF. The CDR3 bases are TGTGCCAGCAGCCAGGGACTAGCGGGAGGCGTAGATACGCAGTATTTT.

V and J are TRBV7-8 and TRBJ1-1; 7 bases match TRBD1. From germline, CDR1 is SGHVS and CDR2 FQNEAQ. The CDR3 runs to 16 residues. V was clipped by 5 bases and J by 7 bases; unmatched bases: 16. CDR3 nucleotide sequence: TGTGCCAGCAGCACCGGGGACAGCCGCTTTCGGGGTGAAGCTTTCTTT. Translated, it gives CASSTGDSRFRGEAFF.

The V call is TRBV9, the J call TRBJ2-2; D perhaps matches TRBD2 (5 bases). The V gene lost 6 bases and the J gene lost 4 bases, with 13 bases spanning the gap. Germline V gene data show CDR1 as SGDLS and CDR2 as YYNGEE. This CDR3 is 14 amino acids long. CDR3 amino acids: CASTPRESTGELFF. The CDR3 nucleotides are TGTGCCAGCACACCCCGGGAATCCACCGGGGAGCTGTTTTTT.

This sequence joins TRBV11-1 and TRBJ2-7; D possibly matches TRBD1 or TRBD2 (5 bases each). CDR1 SGHAT and CDR2 FQDESV come from the germline V gene (reference sequence). Trimming shortened V by 0 bases and J by 6 bases, and 6 bases separated the two germline ends. This CDR3 has 12 residues. CDR3 loop: CASSLAGVEQYF. DNA of the CDR3: TGTGCCAGCAGCTTAGCGGGGGTCGAGCAGTACTTC.

The rearrangement uses TRBV5-4 and TRBJ2-7; D possibly corresponds to TRBD1 (6 bases). The CDR3 is 16 residues long. Trimming pared 4 bases from V and 3 bases from J, leaving 20 bases between. Germline V gene sequence: CDR1 SGHNT, CDR2 YYREEE (reference sequence). This CDR3 reads CASSQDDGTPYYEQYF. The CDR3 DNA follows: TGTGCCAGCAGCCAAGATGACGGGACACCCTACTACGAGCAGTACTTC.

This sequence joins TRBV5-5 and TRBJ1-2; D call uncertain. From germline, CDR1 is SGHKS and CDR2 YYEKEE (reference sequence). The CDR3 runs to 15 residues. V lost 7 bases and J 3 bases, leaving 19 bases between the germline ends. Here the CDR3 reads CASRLEPSLHYGYTF. The CDR3 nucleotides are TGTGCCAGCCGCCTTGAACCCAGCCTACACTATGGCTACACCTTC.

The V gene is TRBV4-2, the J gene TRBJ2-5; 11 bases fit TRBD1. The CDR3 contains 14 residues. Trimming took 6 bases from V and 4 from J; bases not matched to a gene: 4. Germline CDR1 reads LGHNA; CDR2 reads YNFKEQ. DNA of the CDR3: TGTGCCAGCAGGCCGGGACAGGGGGGAGAGACCCAGTACTTC. It is translated as CASRPGQGGETQYF.

The chain links TRBV9 to TRBJ1-1, with D perhaps matching TRBD1 (5 bases). This CDR3 is built from 15 residues. V was pared by 0 bases and J by 0 bases, with 9 bases between. Germline loops: CDR1 SGDLS, CDR2 YYNGEE. This CDR3 reads CASSVVKGMNTEAFF. As DNA, the CDR3 is TGTGCCAGCAGCGTAGTAAAGGGGATGAACACTGAAGCTTTCTTT.

V usage is TRBV6-5 and J usage is TRBJ1-2; 7 nucleotides align to TRBD1. V dropped 7 bases and J dropped 4; count of bases not matched to a gene: 6. The germline V gene has CDR1 MNHEY and CDR2 SVGAGI. The CDR3 is made up of 13 amino acids. The CDR3 DNA reads TGTGCCAGCAATCAGGGACAGTCCTATGGCTACACCTTC. Translating gives CASNQGQSYGYTF.

The rearrangement uses TRBV30 and TRBJ1-3; D remains ambiguous. The CDR3 consists of 13 residues. Between the trimmed V and J ends, which lost 5 bases and 0 bases, there was a span of 8 bases. CDR1 and CDR2 (germline): GTSNPN, SVGIG (reference sequence). CDR3: CAWGAGSGNTIYF. The CDR3 region has the DNA TGTGCCTGGGGAGCTGGCTCTGGAAACACCATATATTTT.

This clone was observed once. The J gene is TRBJ2-3, the V gene TRBV7-3; TRBD2 matches 12 bases. Germline CDR1 is SGHTA and CDR2 is FQGTGA. The CDR3 runs to 17 residues. The junction had 7 bases not matched to a gene; V was cut back by 1 base and J by 5 bases. The CDR3 protein is CASSLKRASGRVDTQYF. For the CDR3, the DNA is TGTGCCAGCAGCTTAAAGAGGGCTAGCGGGAGGGTAGATACGCAGTATTTT.

The chain couples TRBV19 to TRBJ1-2, with D possibly matching TRBD1 (5 bases). This CDR3 has 15 residues. Deletions cut 6 bases from V and 3 bases from J, with 17 bases between. Germline CDR1 reads LNHDA; CDR2 reads SQIVND (reference sequence). CDR3 loop: CASRQDIRPYYGYTF. CDR3 coding DNA: TGTGCCAGTAGACAGGACATACGCCCATACTATGGCTACACCTTC. The full variable domain, in which reference TRBV19 and TRBJ1-2 provide the parts outside the CDR3, is DGGITQSPKYLFRKEGQNVTLSCEQNLNHDAMYWYRQDPGQGLRLIYYSQIVNDFQKGDIAEGYSVSREKKESFPLTVTSAQKNPTAFYLCASRQDIRPYYGYTFGSGTRLTVV.

The chain has TRBV6-6 and TRBJ1-2; 7 positions match TRBD1. This CDR3 contains 13 residues. The germline CDR1 and CDR2 sequences are MNHNY and SVGAGI (reference sequence). V trimming: 6 bases; J trimming: 4 bases; junction bases outside the gene matches: 5. CDR3 in amino acids: CASSRDSLYGYTF. The CDR3, as DNA: TGTGCCAGCAGCCGGGACAGCCTCTATGGCTACACCTTC.

V gene TRBV5-5 combines with J gene TRBJ1-2; 7 bases line up with TRBD1. Germline V gene data show CDR1 as SGHKS and CDR2 as YYEKEE (reference sequence). Losses at the gene ends were 5 bases for V and 4 bases for J; bases not matched to a gene: 5. CDR3 length: 13 residues. The CDR3 sequence: CASSYDRAYGYTF. CDR3 bases: TGTGCCAGCAGTTATGACAGGGCCTATGGCTACACCTTC.

The rearrangement links TRBV7-2 to TRBJ1-2; D not resolved. Trimming took off 1 base at V and 6 bases at J, with 9 bases between the two ends. The CDR3 consists of 13 residues. From germline, CDR1 is SGHTA and CDR2 FQGNSA. CDR3 sequence (DNA): TGTGCCAGCAGCTTAGAACACTCCGATGGCTACACCTTC. This gives the protein CASSLEHSDGYTF.

This clone was counted a few times. The chain has TRBV18 and TRBJ1-2; D is possibly TRBD1 (6 bases). With 3 bases removed from V and 4 bases from J, the gap between germline ends came to 9 bases. The CDR3 spans 13 residues. Germline-derived CDR1 and CDR2 are KGHSH and LQKENI. CDR3 DNA: TGTGCCAGCTCACCCGACAGGCTCTATGGCTACACCTTC. Its protein is CASSPDRLYGYTF. Full variable domain (missing parts from reference TRBV18 and TRBJ1-2): NAGVMQNPRHLVRRRGQEARLRCSPMKGHSHVYWYRQLPEEGLKFMVYLQKENIIDESGMPKERFSAEFPKEGPSILRIQQVVRGDSAAYFCASSPDRLYGYTFGSGTRLTVV.

The J gene is TRBJ1-6, the V gene TRBV5-3; no clear D. TRBV5-3 is an ORF for which the function is uncertain. V lost 6 bases and J lost 13, with 20 bases in between. The CDR3 is 14 amino acids. The CDR3 sequence: CARTLDGTVPPLHF. The DNA of the CDR3 is TGTGCCAGAACCCTCGACGGTACTGTTCCCCCCCTCCACTTT.

This clone occurred a few times. The chain links TRBV6-5 to TRBJ2-2, with 8 nucleotides matching TRBD2. Germline-derived CDR1 and CDR2 are MNHEY and SVGAGI. V lost 7 bases and J lost 6; bases outside the gene matches: 7. This CDR3 comprises 14 residues. This CDR3 reads CASNTGGASGELFF. The CDR3 nucleotides read TGTGCCAGCAACACGGGGGGGGCGTCCGGGGAGCTGTTTTTT.

The chain links TRBV7-2 to TRBJ1-4; D ambiguous. The V end was cut by 5 bases, the J end by 5 bases, with 9 bases between. CDR1 and CDR2 from the germline V gene are SGHTA and FQGNSA. The CDR3 sequence is 13 residues long. Written as DNA, the CDR3 is TGTGCCAGCAGCCGACGGTTAAATGAAAAACTGTTTTTT. Translated: CASSRRLNEKLFF.

The chain combines TRBV27 with TRBJ2-3; 9 positions agree with TRBD2. J gave up 7 bases and V 7 bases, and 21 bases lay outside the gene matches. The CDR3 is made up of 18 amino acids. CDR1 MNHEY and CDR2 SMNVEV come from the germline V gene (reference sequence). The CDR3: CASMGLAGSLDEHHTQYF. CDR3 nucleotides: TGTGCCAGCATGGGGCTAGCGGGATCCCTAGATGAGCACCATACGCAGTATTTT.

J is TRBJ1-3 and V is TRBV28; D gene unclear. V shed 5 bases and J shed 0 bases, with 11 bases lying between them. The germline gives CDR1 MDHEN, CDR2 SYDVKM. The CDR3 length is 15 residues. DNA of the CDR3: TGTGCCAGCAGTCTCCCCCGGAACTCTGGAAACACCATATATTTT. Its translation: CASSLPRNSGNTIYF.

The chain combines TRBV27 with TRBJ2-3; D not resolved. CDR1 is MNHEY, CDR2 SMNVEV, per germline (reference sequence). The CDR3 length is 13 residues. Trimming left V 4 bases short and J 1 base short, with 6 bases between. This chain's CDR3 is CASSYFGTDTQYF. In nucleotides, the CDR3 is TGTGCCAGCAGTTATTTCGGCACAGATACGCAGTATTTT.

The J gene is TRBJ1-1, the V gene TRBV6-6; D not certain. Between the trimmed V and J ends, which lost 4 bases and 0 bases, there was a span of 12 bases. Germline assignment: CDR1 MNHNY and CDR2 SVGAGI (reference sequence). CDR3 length: 15 amino acids. In nucleotides, the CDR3 is TGTGCCAGCAGTTTCACGGGCCTCATGAACACTGAAGCTTTCTTT. Its translation is CASSFTGLMNTEAFF.